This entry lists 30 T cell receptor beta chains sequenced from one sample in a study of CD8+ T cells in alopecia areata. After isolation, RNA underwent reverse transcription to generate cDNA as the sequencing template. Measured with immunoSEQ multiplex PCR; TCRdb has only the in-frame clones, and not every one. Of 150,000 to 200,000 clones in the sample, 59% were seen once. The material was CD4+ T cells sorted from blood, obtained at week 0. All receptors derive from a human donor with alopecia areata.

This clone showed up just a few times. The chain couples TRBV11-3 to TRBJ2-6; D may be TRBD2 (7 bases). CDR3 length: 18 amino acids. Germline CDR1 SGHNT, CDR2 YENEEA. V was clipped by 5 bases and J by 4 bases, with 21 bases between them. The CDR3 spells CASSPPGGRVFGANVLTF. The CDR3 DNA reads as TGTGCCAGCAGCCCACCGGGGGGCAGGGTCTTCGGGGCCAACGTCCTGACTTTC.

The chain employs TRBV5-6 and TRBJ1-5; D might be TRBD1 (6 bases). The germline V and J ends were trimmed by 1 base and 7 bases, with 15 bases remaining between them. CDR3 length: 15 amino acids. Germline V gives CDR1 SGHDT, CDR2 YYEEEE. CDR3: CASSLRTGREQPQHF. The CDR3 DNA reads TGTGCCAGCAGCTTGCGTACAGGGCGGGAGCAGCCCCAGCATTTT.

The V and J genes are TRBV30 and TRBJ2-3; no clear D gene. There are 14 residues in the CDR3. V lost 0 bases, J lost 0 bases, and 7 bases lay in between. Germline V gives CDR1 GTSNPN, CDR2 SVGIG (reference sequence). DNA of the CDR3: TGTGCCTGGAGTGTAAACCCAAGCACAGATACGCAGTATTTT. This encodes CAWSVNPSTDTQYF.

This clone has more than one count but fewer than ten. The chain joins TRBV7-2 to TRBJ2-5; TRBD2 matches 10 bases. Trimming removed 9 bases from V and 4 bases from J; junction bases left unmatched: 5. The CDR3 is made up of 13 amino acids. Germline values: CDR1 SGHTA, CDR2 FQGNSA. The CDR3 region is CASSGGPGETQYF. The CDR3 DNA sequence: TGTGCCAGTAGCGGGGGGCCGGGAGAGACCCAGTACTTC.

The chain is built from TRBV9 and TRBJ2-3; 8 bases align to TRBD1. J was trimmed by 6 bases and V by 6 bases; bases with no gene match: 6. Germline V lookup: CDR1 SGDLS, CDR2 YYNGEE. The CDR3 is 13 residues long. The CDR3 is CASTTGERDTQYF. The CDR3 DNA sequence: TGTGCCAGCACGACAGGGGAGAGGGATACGCAGTATTTT.

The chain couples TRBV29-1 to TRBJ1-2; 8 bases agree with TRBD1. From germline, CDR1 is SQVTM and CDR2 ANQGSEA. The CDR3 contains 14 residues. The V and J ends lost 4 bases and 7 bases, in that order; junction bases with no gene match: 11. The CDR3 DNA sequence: TGCAGCGTTGCAAATACAGGGGGTACAGCTGGCTACACCTTC. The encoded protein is CSVANTGGTAGYTF.

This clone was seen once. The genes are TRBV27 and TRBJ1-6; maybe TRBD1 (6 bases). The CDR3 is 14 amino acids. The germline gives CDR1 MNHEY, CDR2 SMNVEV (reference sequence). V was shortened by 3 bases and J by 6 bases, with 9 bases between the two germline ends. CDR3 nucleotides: TGTGCCAGCAGTTTTGGACAGATTAATTCACCCCTCCACTTT. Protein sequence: CASSFGQINSPLHF.

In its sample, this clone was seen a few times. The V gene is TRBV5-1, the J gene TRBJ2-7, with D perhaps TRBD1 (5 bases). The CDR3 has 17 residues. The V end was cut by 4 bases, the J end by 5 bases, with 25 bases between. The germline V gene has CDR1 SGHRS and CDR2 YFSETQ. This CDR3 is CASSQTHRAGRVHEQYF. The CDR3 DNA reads TGCGCCAGCAGCCAAACGCATAGGGCAGGCAGGGTCCACGAGCAGTACTTC.

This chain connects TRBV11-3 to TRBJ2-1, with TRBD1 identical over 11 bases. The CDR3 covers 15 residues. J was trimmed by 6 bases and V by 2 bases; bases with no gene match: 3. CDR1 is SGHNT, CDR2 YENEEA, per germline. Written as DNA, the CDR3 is TGTGCCAGCAGCTTAAGGACAGGGGGCTTCAATGAGCAGTTCTTC. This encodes CASSLRTGGFNEQFF.

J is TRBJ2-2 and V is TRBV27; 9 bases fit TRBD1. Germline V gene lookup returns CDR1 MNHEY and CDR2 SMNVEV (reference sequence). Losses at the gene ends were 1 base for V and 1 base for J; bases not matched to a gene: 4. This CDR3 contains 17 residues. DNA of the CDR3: TGTGCCAGCAGTTTATTCCCGGGACAGGGGAACACCGGGGAGCTGTTTTTT. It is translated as CASSLFPGQGNTGELFF.

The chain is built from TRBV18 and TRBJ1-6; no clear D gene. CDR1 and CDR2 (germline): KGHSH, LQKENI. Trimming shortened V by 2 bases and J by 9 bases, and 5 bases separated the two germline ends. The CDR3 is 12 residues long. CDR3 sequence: CASSPNGSPLHF. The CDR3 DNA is TGTGCCAGCTCACCAAATGGTTCACCCCTCCACTTT.

CDR3 in DNA: TGCAGCGTCTCGGGAGTCGGCTACACCTTC. As protein: CSVSGVGYTF. The chain joins TRBV29-1 to TRBJ1-2; D uncertain. The CDR3 is 10 amino acids. CDR1 and CDR2 from the germline V gene are SQVTM and ANQGSEA. The germline V and J ends were trimmed by 6 bases and 8 bases, with 10 bases remaining between them.

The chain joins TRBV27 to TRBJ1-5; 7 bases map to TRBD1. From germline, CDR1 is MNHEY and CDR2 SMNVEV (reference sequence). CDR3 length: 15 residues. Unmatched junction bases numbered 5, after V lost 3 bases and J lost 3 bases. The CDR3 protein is CASSFAGGNNQPQHF. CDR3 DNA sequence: TGTGCCAGCAGTTTTGCAGGGGGTAACAATCAGCCCCAGCATTTT.

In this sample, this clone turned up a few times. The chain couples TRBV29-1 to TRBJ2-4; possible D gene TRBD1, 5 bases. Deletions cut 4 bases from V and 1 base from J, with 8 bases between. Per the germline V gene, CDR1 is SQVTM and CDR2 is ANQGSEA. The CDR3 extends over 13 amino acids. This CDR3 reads CSVGQGAKNIQYF. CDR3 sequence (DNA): TGCAGCGTTGGGCAGGGTGCCAAAAACATTCAGTACTTC.

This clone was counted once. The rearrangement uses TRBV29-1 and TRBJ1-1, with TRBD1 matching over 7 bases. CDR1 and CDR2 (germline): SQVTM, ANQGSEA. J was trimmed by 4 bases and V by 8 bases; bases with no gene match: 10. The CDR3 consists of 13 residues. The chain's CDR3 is CSIKGGSGTEAFF. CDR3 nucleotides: TGCAGCATCAAAGGGGGCTCGGGCACTGAAGCTTTCTTT.

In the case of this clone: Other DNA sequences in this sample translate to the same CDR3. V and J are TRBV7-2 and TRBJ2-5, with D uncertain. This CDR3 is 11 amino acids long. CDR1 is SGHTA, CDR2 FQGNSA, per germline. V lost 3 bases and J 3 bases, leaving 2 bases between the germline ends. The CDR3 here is CASSFKETQYF. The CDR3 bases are TGTGCCAGCAGCTTTAAAGAGACCCAGTACTTC.

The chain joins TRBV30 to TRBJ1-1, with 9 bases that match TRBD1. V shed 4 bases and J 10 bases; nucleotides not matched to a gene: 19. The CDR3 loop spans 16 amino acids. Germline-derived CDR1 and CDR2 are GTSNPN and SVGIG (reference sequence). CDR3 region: CAWMVFTGTGKVRAFF. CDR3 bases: TGTGCCTGGATGGTTTTTACCGGGACAGGGAAAGTGAGAGCTTTCTTT.

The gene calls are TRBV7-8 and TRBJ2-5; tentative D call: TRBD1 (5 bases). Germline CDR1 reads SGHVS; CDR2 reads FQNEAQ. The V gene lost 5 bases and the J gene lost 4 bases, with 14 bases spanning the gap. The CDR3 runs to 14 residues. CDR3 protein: CASSAQGVGETQYF. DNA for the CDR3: TGTGCCAGCAGCGCCCAGGGTGTTGGAGAGACCCAGTACTTC.

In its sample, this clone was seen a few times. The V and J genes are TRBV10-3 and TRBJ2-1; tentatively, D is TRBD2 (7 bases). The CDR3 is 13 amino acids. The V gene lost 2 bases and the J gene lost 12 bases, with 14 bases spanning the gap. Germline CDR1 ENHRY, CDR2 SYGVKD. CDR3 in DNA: TGTGCCATCAGTGAGGCGGGGGCCTCGGGGCAGTTCTTC. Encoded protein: CAISEAGASGQFF.

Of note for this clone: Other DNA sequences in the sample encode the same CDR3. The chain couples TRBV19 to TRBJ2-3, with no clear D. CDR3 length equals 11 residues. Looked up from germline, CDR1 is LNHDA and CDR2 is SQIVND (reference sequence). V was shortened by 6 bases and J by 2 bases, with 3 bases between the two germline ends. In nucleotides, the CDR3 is TGTGCCAGTAGCAACACAGATACGCAGTATTTT. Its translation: CASSNTDTQYF.

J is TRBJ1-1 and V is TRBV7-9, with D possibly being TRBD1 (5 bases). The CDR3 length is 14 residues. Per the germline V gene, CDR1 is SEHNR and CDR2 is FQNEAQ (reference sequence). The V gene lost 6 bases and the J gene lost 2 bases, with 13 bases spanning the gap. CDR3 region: CASSRQFSNTEAFF. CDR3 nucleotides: TGTGCCAGCAGTCGACAGTTCTCAAACACTGAAGCTTTCTTT.

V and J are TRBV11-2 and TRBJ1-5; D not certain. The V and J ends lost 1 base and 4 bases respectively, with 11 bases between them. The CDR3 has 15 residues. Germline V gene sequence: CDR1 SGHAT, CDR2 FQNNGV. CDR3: CASSLAGSANQPQHF. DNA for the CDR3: TGTGCCAGCAGCTTAGCGGGATCAGCGAATCAGCCCCAGCATTTT. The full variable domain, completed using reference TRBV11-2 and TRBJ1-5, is EAGVAQSPRYKIIEKRQSVAFWCNPISGHATLYWYQQILGQGPKLLIQFQNNGVVDDSQLPKDRFSAERLKGVDSTLKIQPAKLEDSAVYLCASSLAGSANQPQHFGDGTRLSIL.

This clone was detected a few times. The CDR3 nucleotides are TGTGCCAGCATAGGGCCGACGGCCACTGAAGCTTTCTTT. Protein sequence: CASIGPTATEAFF. The chain carries TRBV6-1 and TRBJ1-1; no clear D gene. Trimming cost V 7 bases and J 4 bases, with 13 bases left between them. From germline, CDR1 is MNHNS and CDR2 SASEGT. This CDR3 has 13 amino acids.

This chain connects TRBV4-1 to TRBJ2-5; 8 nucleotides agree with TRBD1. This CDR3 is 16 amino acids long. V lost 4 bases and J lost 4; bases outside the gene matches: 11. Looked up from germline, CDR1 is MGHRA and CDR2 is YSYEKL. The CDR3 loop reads CASSRDTNRGRETQYF. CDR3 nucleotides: TGCGCCAGCAGCCGAGATACCAACAGGGGGAGAGAGACCCAGTACTTC.

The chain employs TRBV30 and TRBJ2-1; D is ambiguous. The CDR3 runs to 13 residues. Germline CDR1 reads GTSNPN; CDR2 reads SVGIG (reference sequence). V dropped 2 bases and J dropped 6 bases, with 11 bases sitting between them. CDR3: CAWSLDIPNEQFF. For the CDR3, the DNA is TGTGCCTGGAGTCTAGACATTCCCAATGAGCAGTTCTTC.

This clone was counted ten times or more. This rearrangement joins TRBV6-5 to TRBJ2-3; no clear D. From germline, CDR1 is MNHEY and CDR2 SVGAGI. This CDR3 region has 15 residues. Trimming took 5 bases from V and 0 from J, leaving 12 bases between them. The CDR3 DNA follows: TGTGCCAGCAGTCCCGACGTTTGGAGCACAGATACGCAGTATTTT. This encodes CASSPDVWSTDTQYF.

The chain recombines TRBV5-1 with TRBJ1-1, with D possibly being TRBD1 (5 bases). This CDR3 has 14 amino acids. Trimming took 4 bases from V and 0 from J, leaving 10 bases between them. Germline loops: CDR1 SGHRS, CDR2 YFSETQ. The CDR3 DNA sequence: TGCGCCAGCAGCATCGGGACGGTGAACACTGAAGCTTTCTTT. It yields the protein CASSIGTVNTEAFF.

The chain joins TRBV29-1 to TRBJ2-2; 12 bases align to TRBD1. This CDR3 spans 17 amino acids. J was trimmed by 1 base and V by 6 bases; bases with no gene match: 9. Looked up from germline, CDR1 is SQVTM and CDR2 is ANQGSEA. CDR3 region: CSVGGTGGPLNTGELFF. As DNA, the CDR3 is TGCAGCGTGGGGGGGACAGGGGGCCCCCTGAACACCGGGGAGCTGTTTTTT.

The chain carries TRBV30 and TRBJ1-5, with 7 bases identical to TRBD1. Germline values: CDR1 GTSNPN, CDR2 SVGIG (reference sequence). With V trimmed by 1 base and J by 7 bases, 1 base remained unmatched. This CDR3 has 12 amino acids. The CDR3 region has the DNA TGTGCCTGGAGTGAGGGGGCACAGCCCCAGCATTTT. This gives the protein CAWSEGAQPQHF.

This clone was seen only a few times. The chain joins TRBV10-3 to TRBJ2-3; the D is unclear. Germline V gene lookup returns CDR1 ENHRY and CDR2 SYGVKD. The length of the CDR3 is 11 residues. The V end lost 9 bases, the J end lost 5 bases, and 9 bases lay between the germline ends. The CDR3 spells CAIRLGDTQYF. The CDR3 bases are TGTGCCATTCGGTTGGGAGATACGCAGTATTTT.